The subject of this entry is one TCR beta chain. This sample was taken from a study of blood T cell repertoires in COVID-19. Study at large: The study drew acute and convalescent COVID-19 samples from the United States, Italy and Spain. The cDNA or gDNA used as material had been derived from T cells, B-cell-depleted T cells, or PBMCs.

Everyone who took part was roughly 18 to 100 years old, and they came from about 25 US areas. Donors were grouped by their self-reported clinical history. Method: immunoSEQ multiplex PCR; TCRdb's copy keeps in-frame clones and lacks some. This sample has fewer than 400,000 clones, with about 87% found just once. Looked up from germline, CDR1 is SEHNR and CDR2 is FQNEAQ (reference sequence). Trimming took off 5 bases at V and 3 bases at J, with 20 bases between the two ends. The length of the CDR3 is 18 residues. The chain carries TRBV7-9 and TRBJ1-6, with unresolved D. Sequenced material: PBMCs or T cells enriched from blood (not recorded which). The clonotype comes from a man aged 30 to 39 who had recovered from COVID-19. In nucleotides, the CDR3 is TGTGCCAGCAGCCCGTCCGGCGGCCTTAAGGTCTATAATTCACCCCTCCACTTT. This sequence encodes CASSPSGGLKVYNSPLHF.